The 2 T cell receptor beta chains below were found in one sample sequenced in a study of T cells in severe cutaneous drug reactions (dated by TCRdb to between 2017 and 2020). The donors whose samples were sequenced had carbamazepine-induced Stevens-Johnson syndrome or toxic epidermal necrolysis (CBZ-SJS/TEN). Sequencing was performed on an Illumina MiSeq. For both bulk and single-cell sequencing, libraries were prepared with the iRepertoire multiplex PCR system using TCR subtype-specific primers. TCRdb reprocessed the raw reads; every CDR3 protein sequence is a single record, and DNA is not supplied. This sample's table lists about 5,000 distinct CDR3 sequences. The ten top clones hold 15% of the sample. The sample comprised PBMCs. The receptors derive from a human donor with a severe cutaneous adverse drug reaction.

This chain joins TRBV4-1 and TRBJ1-6; absent DNA, TCRdb's TRBD1 call cannot be checked. Germline CDR1 reads MGHRA; CDR2 reads YSYEKL. The CDR3 contains 16 residues. The CDR3: CASSPSWVNYNSPLHF.

The chain employs TRBV5-6 and TRBJ2-7; the TRBD2 assignment by TCRdb is unverifiable without DNA. This CDR3 has 16 residues. Germline CDR1 and CDR2: SGHDT and YYEEEE. The CDR3 loop reads CASSLDGGSSSYEQYF.